This TCR beta chain was profiled in a study of T cell changes during pregnancy in multiple sclerosis. The CDR3 covers 14 residues. The V gene's germline CDR1 is SGHVS and CDR2 FQNEAQ. Germline trimming cut 5 bases from V and 6 bases from J; bases unmatched to any gene: 3. Data came from immunoSEQ multiplex PCR; TCRdb stores just in-frame clones and leaves some out. The sample has fewer than 40,000 clones, almost 95% seen once. The gene calls are TRBV7-8 and TRBJ1-5; 11 bases line up with TRBD1. This sequence was found in a female donor with multiple sclerosis, enrolled in a pregnancy study. The sequencing here drew on CD4+ T cells from peripheral blood mononuclear cells, taken after pregnancy. CDR3 sequence: CASSLGQGAQPQHF. CDR3 nucleotides: TGTGCCAGCAGCCTAGGACAGGGGGCTCAGCCCCAGCATTTT.